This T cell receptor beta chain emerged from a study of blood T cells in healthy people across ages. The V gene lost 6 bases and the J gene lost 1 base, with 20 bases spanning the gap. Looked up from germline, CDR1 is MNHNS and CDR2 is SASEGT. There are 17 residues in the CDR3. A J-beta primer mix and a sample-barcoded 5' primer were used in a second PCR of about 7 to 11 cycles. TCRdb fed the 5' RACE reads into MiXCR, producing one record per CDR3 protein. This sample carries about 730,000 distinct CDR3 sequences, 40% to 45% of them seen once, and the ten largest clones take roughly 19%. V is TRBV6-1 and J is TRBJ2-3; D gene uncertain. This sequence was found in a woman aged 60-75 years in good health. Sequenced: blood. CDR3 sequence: CASRSRPLAWGTDTQYF. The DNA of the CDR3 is TGTGCCAGCAGATCTAGACCGCTTGCTTGGGGCACAGATACGCAGTATTTT.